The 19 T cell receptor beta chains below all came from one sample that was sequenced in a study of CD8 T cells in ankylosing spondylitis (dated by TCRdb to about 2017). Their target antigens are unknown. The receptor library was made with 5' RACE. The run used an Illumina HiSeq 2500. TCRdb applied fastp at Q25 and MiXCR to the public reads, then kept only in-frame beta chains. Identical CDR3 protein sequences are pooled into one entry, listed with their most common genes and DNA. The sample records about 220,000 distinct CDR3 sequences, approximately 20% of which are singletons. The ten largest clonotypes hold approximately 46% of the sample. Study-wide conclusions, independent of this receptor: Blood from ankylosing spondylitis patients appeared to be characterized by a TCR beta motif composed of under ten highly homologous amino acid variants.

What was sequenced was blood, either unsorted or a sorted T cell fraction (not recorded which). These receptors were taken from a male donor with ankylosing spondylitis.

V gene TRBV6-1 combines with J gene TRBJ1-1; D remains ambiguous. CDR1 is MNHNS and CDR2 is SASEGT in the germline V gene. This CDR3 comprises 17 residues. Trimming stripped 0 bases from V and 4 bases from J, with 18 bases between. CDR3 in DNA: TGTGCCAGCAGTGAAGCATGGGGAGGCGGGAGTGGCACTGAAGCTTTCTTT. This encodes CASSEAWGGGSGTEAFF.

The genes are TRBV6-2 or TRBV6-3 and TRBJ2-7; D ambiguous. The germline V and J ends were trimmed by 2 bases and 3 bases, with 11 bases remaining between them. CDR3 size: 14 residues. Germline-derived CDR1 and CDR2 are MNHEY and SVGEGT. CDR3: CASSYVLPGYEQYF. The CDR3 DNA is TGTGCCAGCAGTTACGTCCTACCCGGCTACGAGCAGTACTTC.

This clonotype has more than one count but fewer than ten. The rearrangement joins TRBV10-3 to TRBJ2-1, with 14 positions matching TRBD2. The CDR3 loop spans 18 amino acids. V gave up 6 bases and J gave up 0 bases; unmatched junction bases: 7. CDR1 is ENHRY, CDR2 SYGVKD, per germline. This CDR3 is CAIRRTSGRPSSYNEQFF. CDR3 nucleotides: TGTGCCATCAGACGGACTAGCGGGAGGCCCAGCTCCTACAATGAGCAGTTCTTC.

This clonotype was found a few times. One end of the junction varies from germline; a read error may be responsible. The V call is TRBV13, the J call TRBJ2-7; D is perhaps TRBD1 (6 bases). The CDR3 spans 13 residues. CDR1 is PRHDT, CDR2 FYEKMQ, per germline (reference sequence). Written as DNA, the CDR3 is TGTGCCAGCAGCCTAGGACAGCGTCACGAGCAGTACTTC. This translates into CASSLGQRHEQYF. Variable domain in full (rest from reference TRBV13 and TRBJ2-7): AAGVIQSPRHLIKEKRETATLKCYPIPRHDTVYWYQQGPGQDPQFLISFYEKMQSDKGSIPDRFSAQQFSDYHSELNMSSLELGDSALYFCASSLGQRHEQYFGPGTRLTVT.

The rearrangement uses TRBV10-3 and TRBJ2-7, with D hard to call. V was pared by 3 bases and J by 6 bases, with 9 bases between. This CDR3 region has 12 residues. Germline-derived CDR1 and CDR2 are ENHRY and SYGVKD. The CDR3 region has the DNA TGTGCCATCAGTGAAGGTGGATCCGAGCAGTACTTC. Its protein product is CAISEGGSEQYF.

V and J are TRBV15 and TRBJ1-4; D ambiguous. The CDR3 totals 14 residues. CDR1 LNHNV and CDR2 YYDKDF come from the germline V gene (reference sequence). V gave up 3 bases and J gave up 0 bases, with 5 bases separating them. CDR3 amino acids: CATSRGSTNEKLFF. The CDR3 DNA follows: TGTGCCACCAGCAGGGGTTCAACTAATGAAAAACTGTTTTTT.

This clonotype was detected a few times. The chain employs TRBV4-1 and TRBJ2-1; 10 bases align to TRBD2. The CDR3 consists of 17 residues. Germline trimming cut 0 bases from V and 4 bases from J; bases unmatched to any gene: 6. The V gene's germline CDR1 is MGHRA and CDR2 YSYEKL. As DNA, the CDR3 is TGCGCCAGCAGCCAAGATTGGGCTAGCGGGGGATACAATGAGCAGTTCTTC. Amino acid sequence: CASSQDWASGGYNEQFF.

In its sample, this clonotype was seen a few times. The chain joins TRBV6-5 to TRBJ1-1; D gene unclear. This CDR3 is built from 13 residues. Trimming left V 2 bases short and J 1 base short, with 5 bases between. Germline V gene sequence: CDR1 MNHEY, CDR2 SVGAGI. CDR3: CASSYNGNTEAFF. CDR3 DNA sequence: TGTGCCAGCAGTTACAACGGGAACACTGAAGCTTTCTTT.

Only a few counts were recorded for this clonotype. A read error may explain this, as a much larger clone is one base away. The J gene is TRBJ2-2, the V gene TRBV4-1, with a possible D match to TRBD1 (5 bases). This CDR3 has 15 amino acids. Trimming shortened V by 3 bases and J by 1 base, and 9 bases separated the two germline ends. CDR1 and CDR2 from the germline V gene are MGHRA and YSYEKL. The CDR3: CASSHLTGNTGELFF. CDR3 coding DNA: TGCGCCAGCAGCCACCTCACAGGGAACACCGGGGAGCTGTTTTTT.

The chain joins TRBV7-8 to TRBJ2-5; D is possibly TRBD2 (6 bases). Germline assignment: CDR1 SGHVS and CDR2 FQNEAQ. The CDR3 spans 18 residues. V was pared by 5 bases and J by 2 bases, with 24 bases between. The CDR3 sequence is CASSLEAGLLSLQETQYF. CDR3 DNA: TGTGCCAGCAGCCTCGAGGCGGGGCTTCTTTCGCTACAAGAGACCCAGTACTTC.

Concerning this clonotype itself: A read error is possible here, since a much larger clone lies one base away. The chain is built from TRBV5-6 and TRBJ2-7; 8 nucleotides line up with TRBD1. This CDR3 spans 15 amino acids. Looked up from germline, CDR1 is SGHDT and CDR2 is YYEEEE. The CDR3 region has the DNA TGTGCCGGCAGGGAGACAGGGGTTGAATCCTACGAGCAGTACTTC. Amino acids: CAGRETGVESYEQYF.

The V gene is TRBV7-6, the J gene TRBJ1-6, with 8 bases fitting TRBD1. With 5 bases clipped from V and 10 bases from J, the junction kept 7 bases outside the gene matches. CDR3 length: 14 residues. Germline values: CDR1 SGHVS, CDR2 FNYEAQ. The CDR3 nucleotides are TGTGCCAGCAGCGAAGGACAGGGAGCGTCACCCCTCCACTTT. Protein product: CASSEGQGASPLHF. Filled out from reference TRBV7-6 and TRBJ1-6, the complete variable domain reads GAGVSQSPRYKVTKRGQDVALRCDPISGHVSLYWYRQALGQGPEFLTYFNYEAQQDKSGLPNDRFSAERPEGSISTLTIQRTEQRDSAMYRCASSEGQGASPLHFGNGTRLTVT.

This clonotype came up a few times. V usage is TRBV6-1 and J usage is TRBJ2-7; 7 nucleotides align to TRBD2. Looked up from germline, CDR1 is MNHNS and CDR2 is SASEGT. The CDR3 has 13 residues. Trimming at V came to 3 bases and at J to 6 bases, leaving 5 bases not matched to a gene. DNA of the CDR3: TGTGCCAGCAGTGACGGACTAGTAGGCGAGCAGTACTTC. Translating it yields CASSDGLVGEQYF.

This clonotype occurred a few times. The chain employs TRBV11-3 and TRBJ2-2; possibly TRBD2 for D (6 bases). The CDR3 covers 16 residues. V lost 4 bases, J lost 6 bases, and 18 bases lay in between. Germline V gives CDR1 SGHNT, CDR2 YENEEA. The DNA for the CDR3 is TGTGCCAGCAGCTCTTATGGCGGGGTCTCATCCGGGGAGCTGTTTTTT. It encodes CASSSYGGVSSGELFF.

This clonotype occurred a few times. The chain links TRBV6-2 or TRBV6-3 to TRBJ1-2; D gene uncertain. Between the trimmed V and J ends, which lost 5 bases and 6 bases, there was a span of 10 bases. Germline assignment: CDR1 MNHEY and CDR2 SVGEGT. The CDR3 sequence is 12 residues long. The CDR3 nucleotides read TGTGCCAGCAGTCCCCCAGCGGATGGCTACACCTTC. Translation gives CASSPPADGYTF.

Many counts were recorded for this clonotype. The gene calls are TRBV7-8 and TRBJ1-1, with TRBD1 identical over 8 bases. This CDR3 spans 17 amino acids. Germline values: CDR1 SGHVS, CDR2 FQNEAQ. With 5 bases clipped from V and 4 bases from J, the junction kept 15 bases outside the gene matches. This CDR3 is CASSTPRTGMVGTEAFF. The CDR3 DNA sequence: TGTGCCAGCAGCACGCCCCGGACAGGGATGGTGGGCACTGAAGCTTTCTTT.

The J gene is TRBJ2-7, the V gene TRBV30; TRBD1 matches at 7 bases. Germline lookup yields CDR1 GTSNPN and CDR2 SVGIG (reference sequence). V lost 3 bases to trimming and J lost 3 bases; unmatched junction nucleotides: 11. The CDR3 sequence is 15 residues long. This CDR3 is CAWSVGAGGFYEQYF. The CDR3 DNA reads TGTGCCTGGAGCGTAGGGGCAGGGGGATTCTACGAGCAGTACTTC.

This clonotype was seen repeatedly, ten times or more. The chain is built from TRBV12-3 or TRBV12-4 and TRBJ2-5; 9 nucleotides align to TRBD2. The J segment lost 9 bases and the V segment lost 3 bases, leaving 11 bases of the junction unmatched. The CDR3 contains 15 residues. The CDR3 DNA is TGTGCCAGCAGTTTTCCCCCTCCTTGGACTAGCGCCCAGTACTTC. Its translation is CASSFPPPWTSAQYF.

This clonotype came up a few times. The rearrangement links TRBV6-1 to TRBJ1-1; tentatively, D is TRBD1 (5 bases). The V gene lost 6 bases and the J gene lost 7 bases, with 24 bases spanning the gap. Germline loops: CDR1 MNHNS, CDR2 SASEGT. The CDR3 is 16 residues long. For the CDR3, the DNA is TGTGCCAGCAGGTGCGGACGGGACTGTGACCCCCTTGAAGCTTTCTTT. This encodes CASRCGRDCDPLEAFF.